These 2 T cell receptor beta chains were sequenced from one sample in a study of Ad26.COV2.S vaccination and SARS-CoV-2 variants. Libraries were prepared by immunoSEQ multiplex PCR; TCRdb keeps only in-frame clonotypes and omits some of them. The data contain 350,000 to 600,000 clones, about 89% of them singletons. Treatment here: roughly 19 received Ad26.COV2.S at low or high dose, single or two shots; about 5 received placebo; per-sample allocation not given. The samples date from day 63 after the first vaccine or placebo injection. The sample consisted of peripheral blood, taken in a trial of Ad26.COV2.S vaccine versus placebo. The receptor set was obtained from a person aged 18-60 years who received the Ad26.COV2.S COVID-19 vaccine or a placebo.

The chain carries TRBV7-2 and TRBJ2-3; either TRBD1 or TRBD2 may fit D (5 bases each). CDR1 is SGHTA and CDR2 is FQGNSA in the germline V gene. The V end lost 5 bases, the J end lost 8 bases, and 23 bases lay between the germline ends. CDR3 length: 16 amino acids. The chain's CDR3 is CASSPQRDPTRGTQYF. In DNA form, the CDR3 reads TGTGCCAGCAGCCCACAACGCGACCCCACGAGGGGTACGCAGTATTTT.

This rearrangement joins TRBV28 to TRBJ1-3, with 9 positions matching TRBD1. The length of the CDR3 is 16 residues. Germline V CDR1 and CDR2: MDHEN, SYDVKM. V lost 2 bases and J lost 4; bases outside the gene matches: 6. Here the CDR3 reads CASSLTGQGSGNTIYF. The CDR3 coding sequence is TGTGCCAGCAGTTTAACCGGACAGGGGTCAGGAAACACCATATATTTT.